These 27 T cell receptor beta chains were sequenced from one sample in a study of cytomegalovirus exposure and HLA in healthy donors. With 60 Vbeta and 13 Jbeta primers, the PCR was carried out. Repertoires were generated with immunoSEQ multiplex PCR, while TCRdb's copy carries only in-frame clones and drops some. The sample has approximately 160,000 clones; around 81% are singletons. Material: PBMCs. These receptor sequences come from a middle-aged woman in good health and CMV-seronegative.

The rearrangement links TRBV6-4 to TRBJ2-2, with unresolved D. The germline V gene encodes CDR1 MRHNA and CDR2 SNTAGT. CDR3 length: 13 residues. Trimming cost V 3 bases and J 7 bases, with 9 bases left between them. CDR3 region: CASSEGEVGELFF. The CDR3 nucleotides are TGTGCCAGCAGTGAAGGAGAGGTCGGGGAGCTGTTTTTT.

V and J are TRBV29-1 and TRBJ1-2; a possible D gene is TRBD1 (6 bases). V lost 3 bases and J lost 5, with 13 bases in between. The CDR3 contains 13 residues. The germline CDR1 and CDR2 sequences are SQVTM and ANQGSEA. CDR3 sequence (DNA): TGCAGCGTTGAGTCACAGGGATGGTATGGCTACACCTTC. It codes for CSVESQGWYGYTF.

V is TRBV19 and J is TRBJ2-1, with 15 bases that match TRBD2. CDR1 and CDR2 (germline): LNHDA, SQIVND (reference sequence). J lost 0 bases, V lost 5 bases, and 5 bases had no gene match. The CDR3 extends over 18 amino acids. The CDR3 DNA reads as TGTGCCAGTAGTGAAGGACTAGCGGGAGGGAGCTCCTACAATGAGCAGTTCTTC. Its protein is CASSEGLAGGSSYNEQFF.

The rearrangement joins TRBV28 to TRBJ2-2; 8 nucleotides align to TRBD2. This CDR3 contains 15 residues. Losses at the gene ends were 8 bases for V and 6 bases for J; bases not matched to a gene: 11. Germline V gene lookup returns CDR1 MDHEN and CDR2 SYDVKM. CDR3 in DNA: TGTGCCAGCCTTAGGTCGGGAGGGATGGCCGGGGAGCTGTTTTTT. It codes for CASLRSGGMAGELFF.

This sequence joins TRBV7-3 and TRBJ2-1; TRBD2 matches 11 bases. The CDR3 spans 17 residues. J gave up 6 bases and V 0 bases, and 7 bases lay outside the gene matches. From germline, CDR1 is SGHTA and CDR2 FQGTGA. CDR3 DNA sequence: TGTGCCAGCAGCTTAACTAGTAGCGGGAGGGCGGGCAATGAGCAGTTCTTC. This gives the protein CASSLTSSGRAGNEQFF.

In its sample, this clone was seen once. The chain joins TRBV2 to TRBJ1-1, with TRBD1 matching 7 bases. The V gene's germline CDR1 is SNHLY and CDR2 FYNNEI. After removal of 6 bases from V and 11 bases from J, the junction contained 15 bases not matched to a gene. The CDR3 totals 14 residues. The CDR3 sequence is CASRDSGEGARAFF. CDR3 sequence (DNA): TGTGCCAGCAGGGATTCGGGTGAGGGGGCAAGGGCTTTCTTT.

This chain uses TRBV7-2 with TRBJ1-1, with D uncertain. CDR1 and CDR2 (germline): SGHTA, FQGNSA. CDR3 length: 14 amino acids. V lost 3 bases and J lost 5, with 13 bases in between. CDR3 region: CASSFYSPGTEAFF. For the CDR3, the DNA is TGTGCCAGCAGCTTTTACAGCCCGGGGACTGAAGCTTTCTTT.

Only one count was recorded for this clone. CDR3: CASSLEAGQHTQYF. The CDR3 nucleotides are TGTGCCAGCAGCTTGGAGGCAGGGCAACATACGCAGTATTTT. The chain combines TRBV5-4 with TRBJ2-3; a possible D gene is TRBD1 (5 bases). The V end lost 0 bases, the J end lost 7 bases, and 12 bases lay between the germline ends. The CDR3 sequence is 14 residues long. Germline CDR1 reads SGHNT; CDR2 reads YYREEE (reference sequence).

This clone has more than one count but fewer than ten. The chain carries TRBV5-1 and TRBJ1-1; 10 bases align to TRBD1. The CDR3 length is 15 residues. The germline CDR1 and CDR2 sequences are SGHRS and YFSETQ. The V segment lost 1 base and the J segment 6 bases; nucleotides outside the gene matches: 6. CDR3 in amino acids: CASSLQGTGDSEAFF. The DNA for the CDR3 is TGCGCCAGCAGCTTGCAAGGGACAGGGGATTCTGAAGCTTTCTTT.

The chain carries TRBV25-1 and TRBJ1-2; D remains ambiguous. The CDR3 sequence is 13 residues long. V was trimmed by 3 bases and J by 0 bases, leaving 5 bases between them. Germline values: CDR1 MGHDK, CDR2 SYGVNS. CDR3 in amino acids: CASSDTSNYGYTF. CDR3 in DNA: TGTGCCAGCAGTGACACTTCTAACTATGGCTACACCTTC.

The rearrangement links TRBV2 to TRBJ2-1; 12 bases are shared with TRBD2. Trimming removed 6 bases from V and 0 bases from J; junction bases left unmatched: 9. CDR1 is SNHLY and CDR2 is FYNNEI in the germline V gene. The CDR3 spans 18 residues. CDR3 nucleotides: TGTGCCAGCAGGGCCGGGACTAGCGGGTCCAGCTCCTACAATGAGCAGTTCTTC. Translated: CASRAGTSGSSSYNEQFF.

In its sample, this clone was seen a few times. This chain connects TRBV6-5 to TRBJ2-7; TRBD2 agrees at 8 bases. Germline values: CDR1 MNHEY, CDR2 SVGAGI. The CDR3 consists of 11 residues. V trimming: 6 bases; J trimming: 12 bases; junction bases outside the gene matches: 7. The CDR3 DNA reads TGTGCCAGCAGCTTCGGGGGGGGTGTGTACTTC. Translated: CASSFGGGVYF.

V usage is TRBV6-4 and J usage is TRBJ2-1; 7 nucleotides align to TRBD2. After removal of 5 bases from V and 7 bases from J, the junction contained 5 bases not matched to a gene. The CDR3 is made up of 13 amino acids. The germline V gene encodes CDR1 MRHNA and CDR2 SNTAGT. The CDR3 protein is CASSPSGENEQFF. The CDR3 DNA reads as TGTGCCAGCAGTCCTAGCGGAGAAAATGAGCAGTTCTTC.

The rearrangement joins TRBV29-1 to TRBJ2-1; TRBD2 aligns across 9 bases. V gave up 2 bases and J gave up 4 bases; unmatched junction bases: 3. Germline V gene data show CDR1 as SQVTM and CDR2 as ANQGSEA. This CDR3 spans 14 amino acids. CDR3 loop: CSVERTSAYNEQFF. CDR3 coding DNA: TGCAGCGTTGAAAGGACTAGCGCGTACAATGAGCAGTTCTTC.

The sample holds one count of this clone. The chain couples TRBV29-1 to TRBJ2-1; TRBD2 agrees at 8 bases. This CDR3 is 14 amino acids long. Germline V gene sequence: CDR1 SQVTM, CDR2 ANQGSEA. Unmatched junction bases numbered 2, after V lost 3 bases and J lost 1 base. CDR3 protein: CSVEAGGSYNEQFF. CDR3 sequence (DNA): TGCAGCGTTGAGGCGGGAGGATCCTACAATGAGCAGTTCTTC.

The gene calls are TRBV27 and TRBJ2-3; TRBD2 agrees at 7 bases. Losses at the gene ends were 2 bases for V and 1 base for J; bases not matched to a gene: 3. Germline V gives CDR1 MNHEY, CDR2 SMNVEV (reference sequence). The CDR3 spans 15 residues. This CDR3 is CASSLELAGTDTQYF. CDR3 sequence (DNA): TGTGCCAGCAGTTTAGAGCTAGCGGGCACAGATACGCAGTATTTT.

V usage is TRBV25-1 and J usage is TRBJ2-5, with D possibly TRBD2 on 6 matching bases. V was shortened by 2 bases and J by 2 bases, with 21 bases between the two germline ends. CDR1 and CDR2 from the germline V gene are MGHDK and SYGVNS. The CDR3 contains 18 residues. Here the CDR3 reads CASSEHPLADHPQETQYF. Here the CDR3 DNA reads TGTGCCAGCAGTGAACACCCACTAGCAGACCACCCTCAAGAGACCCAGTACTTC.

This chain joins TRBV14 and TRBJ2-7, with D perhaps TRBD1 (5 bases). The CDR3 runs 15 residues. Germline assignment: CDR1 SGHDN and CDR2 FVKESK. V lost 1 base and J lost 2, with 12 bases in between. The CDR3 nucleotides read TGTGCCAGCAGCCAAGGGGCAGGGTACACCTACGAGCAGTACTTC. It codes for CASSQGAGYTYEQYF. Complete variable domain (other parts from reference TRBV14 and TRBJ2-7): EAGVTQFPSHSVIEKGQTVTLRCDPISGHDNLYWYRRVMGKEIKFLLHFVKESKQDESGMPNNRFLAERTGGTYSTLKVQPAELEDSGVYFCASSQGAGYTYEQYFGPGTRLTVT.

This sequence joins TRBV18 and TRBJ1-1, with D hard to call. The CDR3 has 15 residues. Deletions cut 2 bases from V and 2 bases from J, with 12 bases between. Germline V gene lookup returns CDR1 KGHSH and CDR2 LQKENI. The CDR3 DNA reads as TGTGCCAGCTCACCATCGGGAGCCCTAAACACTGAAGCTTTCTTT. Protein product: CASSPSGALNTEAFF. Complete variable domain (other parts from reference TRBV18 and TRBJ1-1): NAGVMQNPRHLVRRRGQEARLRCSPMKGHSHVYWYRQLPEEGLKFMVYLQKENIIDESGMPKERFSAEFPKEGPSILRIQQVVRGDSAAYFCASSPSGALNTEAFFGQGTRLTVV.

This clone showed up just a few times. The chain uses TRBV5-1 and TRBJ2-1; 9 bases match TRBD2. This CDR3 comprises 15 residues. Unmatched junction bases numbered 9, after V lost 3 bases and J lost 8 bases. Germline CDR1 is SGHRS and CDR2 is YFSETQ. The CDR3 sequence is CASSSSGTSLDEQFF. CDR3 sequence (DNA): TGCGCCAGCAGCTCCTCCGGGACTAGCCTCGATGAGCAGTTCTTC.

This chain links TRBV28 with TRBJ1-2, with D unclear. V shed 3 bases and J shed 1 base, with 9 bases lying between them. Germline loops: CDR1 MDHEN, CDR2 SYDVKM. The CDR3 totals 14 residues. Written as DNA, the CDR3 is TGTGCCAGCAGTTTGGAGGGAATTAACTATGGCTACACCTTC. It translates to CASSLEGINYGYTF.

CDR3 amino acids: CASSDADTQYF. For the CDR3, the DNA is TGTGCCAGCAGTGACGCAGATACGCAGTATTTT. The chain is built from TRBV25-1 and TRBJ2-3; D call uncertain. In germline, CDR1 is MGHDK, CDR2 SYGVNS. CDR3 length: 11 residues. Trimming stripped 3 bases from V and 4 bases from J, with 2 bases between.

This sequence joins TRBV30 and TRBJ2-1, with 11 bases aligning to TRBD2. Trimming cost V 2 bases and J 10 bases; bases outside gene matches: 4. Germline V lookup: CDR1 GTSNPN, CDR2 SVGIG (reference sequence). The CDR3 spans 13 residues. CDR3 sequence (DNA): TGTGCCTGGAGTCTCCGGACTAGCGGGGAGCAGTTCTTC. This sequence encodes CAWSLRTSGEQFF.

V and J are TRBV28 and TRBJ2-1; 13 nucleotides match TRBD2. Germline CDR1 and CDR2: MDHEN and SYDVKM. With 1 base clipped from V and 7 bases from J, the junction kept 4 bases outside the gene matches. This CDR3 is 16 amino acids long. Here the CDR3 reads CASSLSVLAGGNEQFF. Written as DNA, the CDR3 is TGTGCCAGCAGTTTATCGGTACTAGCGGGAGGGAATGAGCAGTTCTTC.

This clone was seen more than once but under ten times. The rearrangement links TRBV6-5 to TRBJ1-4; D remains unclear. This CDR3 is 15 amino acids long. CDR1 and CDR2 from the germline V gene are MNHEY and SVGAGI. The ends were cut back, 0 bases at V and 3 bases at J, with 8 bases in the middle. The CDR3 bases are TGTGCCAGCAGTTACTCGAGGGCCTCTAATGAAAAACTGTTTTTT. This codes for CASSYSRASNEKLFF.

The V call is TRBV9, the J call TRBJ1-2; D is unresolved. The CDR3 has 16 residues. The germline gives CDR1 SGDLS, CDR2 YYNGEE. Between the trimmed V and J ends, which lost 4 bases and 1 base, there was a span of 17 bases. This CDR3 reads CASSRRPGGSNYGYTF. CDR3 DNA: TGTGCCAGCAGCCGTAGGCCTGGAGGCAGTAACTATGGCTACACCTTC.

The chain recombines TRBV9 with TRBJ1-3; tentatively, D is TRBD1 (5 bases). V was pared by 3 bases and J by 2 bases, with 12 bases between. Germline CDR1 and CDR2: SGDLS and YYNGEE. The CDR3 has 15 residues. The CDR3 coding sequence is TGTGCCAGCAGCGGAGGACAACAGCCTGGAAACACCATATATTTT. Translation: CASSGGQQPGNTIYF.